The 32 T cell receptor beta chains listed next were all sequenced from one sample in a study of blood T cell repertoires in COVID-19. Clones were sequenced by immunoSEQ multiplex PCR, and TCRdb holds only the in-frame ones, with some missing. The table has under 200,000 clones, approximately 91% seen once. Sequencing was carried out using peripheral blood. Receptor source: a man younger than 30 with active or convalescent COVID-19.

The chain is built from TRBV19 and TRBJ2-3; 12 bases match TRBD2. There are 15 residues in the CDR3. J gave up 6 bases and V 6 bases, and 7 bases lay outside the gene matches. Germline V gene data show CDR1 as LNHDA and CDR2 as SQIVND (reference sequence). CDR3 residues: CASRKLAGGKDTQYF. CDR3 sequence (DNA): TGTGCCAGTAGGAAACTAGCGGGAGGAAAGGATACGCAGTATTTT.

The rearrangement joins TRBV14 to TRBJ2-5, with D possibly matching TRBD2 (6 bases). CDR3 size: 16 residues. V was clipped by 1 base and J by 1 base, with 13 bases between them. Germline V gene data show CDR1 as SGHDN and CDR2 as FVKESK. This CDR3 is CASSQGFMEGQETQYF. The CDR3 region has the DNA TGTGCCAGCAGCCAAGGATTTATGGAGGGCCAAGAGACCCAGTACTTC.

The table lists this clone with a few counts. The CDR3 here is CASSGLTSSYEQYF. CDR3 sequence (DNA): TGTGCCAGCAGCGGGTTGACTAGCTCCTACGAGCAGTACTTC. V usage is TRBV25-1 and J usage is TRBJ2-7; D possibly corresponds to TRBD2 (6 bases). The CDR3 extends over 14 amino acids. Between the trimmed V and J ends, which lost 6 bases and 0 bases, there was a span of 12 bases. Germline CDR1 and CDR2: MGHDK and SYGVNS.

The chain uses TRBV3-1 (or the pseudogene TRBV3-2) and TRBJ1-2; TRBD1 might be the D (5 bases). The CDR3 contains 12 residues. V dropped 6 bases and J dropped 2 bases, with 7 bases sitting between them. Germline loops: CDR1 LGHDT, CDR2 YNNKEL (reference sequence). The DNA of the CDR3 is TGTGCCAGCAGGACAGCAAACTATGGCTACACCTTC. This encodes CASRTANYGYTF.

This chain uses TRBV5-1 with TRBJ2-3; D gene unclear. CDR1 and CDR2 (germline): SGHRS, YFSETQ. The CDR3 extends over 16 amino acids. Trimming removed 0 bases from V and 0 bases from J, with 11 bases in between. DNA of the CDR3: TGCGCCAGCAGCTTGGGGGTAGGAGCTAGCACAGATACGCAGTATTTT. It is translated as CASSLGVGASTDTQYF.

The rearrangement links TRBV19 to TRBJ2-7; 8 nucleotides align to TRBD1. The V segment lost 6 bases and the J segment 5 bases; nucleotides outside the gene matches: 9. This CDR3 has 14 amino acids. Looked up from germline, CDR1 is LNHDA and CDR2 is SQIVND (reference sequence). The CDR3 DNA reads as TGTGCCAGTAGCCTCCCGGACAGGGACCACGAGCAGTACTTC. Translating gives CASSLPDRDHEQYF.

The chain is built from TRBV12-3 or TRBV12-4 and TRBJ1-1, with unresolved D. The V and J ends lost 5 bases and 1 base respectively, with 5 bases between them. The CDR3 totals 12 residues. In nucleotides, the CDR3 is TGTGCCAGCAGTACACAGAACACTGAAGCTTTCTTT. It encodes CASSTQNTEAFF.

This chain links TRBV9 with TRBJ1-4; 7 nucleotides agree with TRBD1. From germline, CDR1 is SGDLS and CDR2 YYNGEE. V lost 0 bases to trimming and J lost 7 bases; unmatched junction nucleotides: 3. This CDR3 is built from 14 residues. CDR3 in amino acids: CASSVDAGGEKLFF. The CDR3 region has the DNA TGTGCCAGCAGCGTAGATGCAGGGGGTGAAAAACTGTTTTTT.

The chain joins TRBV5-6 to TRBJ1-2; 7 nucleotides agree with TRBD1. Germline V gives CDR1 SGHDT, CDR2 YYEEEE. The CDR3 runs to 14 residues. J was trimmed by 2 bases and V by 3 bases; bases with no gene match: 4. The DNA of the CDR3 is TGTGCCAGCAGCTGGGGGACAGAGAACTATGGCTACACCTTC. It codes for CASSWGTENYGYTF. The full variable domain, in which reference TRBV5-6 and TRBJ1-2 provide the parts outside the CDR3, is DAGVTQSPTHLIKTRGQQVTLRCSPKSGHDTVSWYQQALGQGPQFIFQYYEEEERQRGNFPDRFSGHQFPNYSSELNVNALLLGDSALYLCASSWGTENYGYTFGSGTRLTVV.

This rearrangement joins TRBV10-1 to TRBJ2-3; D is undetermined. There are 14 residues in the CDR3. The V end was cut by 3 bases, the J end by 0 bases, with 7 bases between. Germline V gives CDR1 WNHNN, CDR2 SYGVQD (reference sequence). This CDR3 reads CASSDQKSTDTQYF. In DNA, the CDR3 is TGCGCCAGCAGTGACCAAAAAAGCACAGATACGCAGTATTTT.

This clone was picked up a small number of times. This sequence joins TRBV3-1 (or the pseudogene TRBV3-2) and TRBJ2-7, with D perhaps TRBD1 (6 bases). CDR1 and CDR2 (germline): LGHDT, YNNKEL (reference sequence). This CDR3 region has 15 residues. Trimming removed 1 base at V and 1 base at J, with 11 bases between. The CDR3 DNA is TGTGCCAGCAGCCAAGCCCTACAGGGTTCCTACGAGCAGTACTTC. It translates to CASSQALQGSYEQYF.

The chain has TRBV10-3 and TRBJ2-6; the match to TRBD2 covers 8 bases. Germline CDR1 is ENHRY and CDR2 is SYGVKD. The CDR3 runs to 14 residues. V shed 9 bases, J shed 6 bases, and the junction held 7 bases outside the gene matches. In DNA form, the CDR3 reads TGTGCCATATCGGGGGGGAGTAAGGCCAACGTCCTGACTTTC. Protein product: CAISGGSKANVLTF.

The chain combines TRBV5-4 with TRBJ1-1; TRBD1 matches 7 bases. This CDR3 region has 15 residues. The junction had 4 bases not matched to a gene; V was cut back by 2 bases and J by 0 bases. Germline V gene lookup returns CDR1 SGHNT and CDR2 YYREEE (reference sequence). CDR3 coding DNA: TGTGCCAGCAGCTTCGAGGGGGCTTTGAACACTGAAGCTTTCTTT. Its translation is CASSFEGALNTEAFF.

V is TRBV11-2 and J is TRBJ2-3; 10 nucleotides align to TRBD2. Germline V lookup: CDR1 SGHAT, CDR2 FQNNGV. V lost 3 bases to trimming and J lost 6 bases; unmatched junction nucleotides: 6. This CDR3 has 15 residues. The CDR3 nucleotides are TGTGCCAGCAGCTTCGGAGCGGGGGGGCGGGATACGCAGTATTTT. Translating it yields CASSFGAGGRDTQYF.

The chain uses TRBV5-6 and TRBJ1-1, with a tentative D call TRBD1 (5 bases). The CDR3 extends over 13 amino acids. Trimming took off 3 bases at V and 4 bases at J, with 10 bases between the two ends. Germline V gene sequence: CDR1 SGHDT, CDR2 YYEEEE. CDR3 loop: CASSYAGGTEAFF. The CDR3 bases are TGTGCCAGCAGCTATGCCGGGGGCACTGAAGCTTTCTTT.

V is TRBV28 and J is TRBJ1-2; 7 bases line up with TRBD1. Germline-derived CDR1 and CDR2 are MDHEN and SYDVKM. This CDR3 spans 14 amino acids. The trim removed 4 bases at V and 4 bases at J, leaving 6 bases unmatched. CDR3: CASSWGQLSYGYTF. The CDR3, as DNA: TGTGCCAGCAGTTGGGGACAGCTCAGCTATGGCTACACCTTC.

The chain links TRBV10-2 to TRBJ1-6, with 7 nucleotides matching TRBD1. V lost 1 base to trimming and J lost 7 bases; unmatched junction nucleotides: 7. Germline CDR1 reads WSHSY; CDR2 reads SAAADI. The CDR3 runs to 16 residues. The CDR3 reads CASSELNRGQNSPLHF. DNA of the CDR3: TGCGCCAGCAGTGAGTTGAACAGGGGCCAGAATTCACCCCTCCACTTT.

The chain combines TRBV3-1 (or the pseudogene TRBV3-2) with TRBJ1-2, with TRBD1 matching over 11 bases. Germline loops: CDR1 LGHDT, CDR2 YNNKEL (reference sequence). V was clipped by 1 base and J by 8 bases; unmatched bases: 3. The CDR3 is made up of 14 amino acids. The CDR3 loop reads CASSQGTGGYGYTF. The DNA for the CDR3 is TGTGCCAGCAGCCAAGGGACAGGGGGCTACGGCTACACCTTC.

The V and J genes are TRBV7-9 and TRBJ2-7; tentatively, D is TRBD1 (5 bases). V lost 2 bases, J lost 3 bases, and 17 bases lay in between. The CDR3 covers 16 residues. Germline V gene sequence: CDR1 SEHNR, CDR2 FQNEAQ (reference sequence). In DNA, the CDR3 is TGTGCCAGCAGCTTACAGGTCCCCGGCGGACACTACGAGCAGTACTTC. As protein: CASSLQVPGGHYEQYF.

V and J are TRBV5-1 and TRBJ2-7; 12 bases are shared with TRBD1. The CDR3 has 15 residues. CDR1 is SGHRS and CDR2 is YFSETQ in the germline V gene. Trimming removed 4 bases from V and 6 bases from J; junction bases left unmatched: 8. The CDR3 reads CASSPGTGGYGEQYF. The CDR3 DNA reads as TGCGCCAGCAGCCCCGGGACAGGGGGCTATGGCGAGCAGTACTTC. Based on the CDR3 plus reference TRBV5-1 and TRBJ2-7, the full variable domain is KAGVTQTPRYLIKTRGQQVTLSCSPISGHRSVSWYQQTPGQGLQFLFEYFSETQRNKGNFPGRFSGRQFSNSRSEMNVSTLELGDSALYLCASSPGTGGYGEQYFGPGTRLTVT.

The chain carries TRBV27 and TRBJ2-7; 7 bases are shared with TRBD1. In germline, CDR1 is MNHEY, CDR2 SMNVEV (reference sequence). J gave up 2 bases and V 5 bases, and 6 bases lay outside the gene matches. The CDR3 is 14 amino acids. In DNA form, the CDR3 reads TGTGCCAGCAGTGTAACGACAGGGCCCTACGAGCAGTACTTC. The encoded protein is CASSVTTGPYEQYF.

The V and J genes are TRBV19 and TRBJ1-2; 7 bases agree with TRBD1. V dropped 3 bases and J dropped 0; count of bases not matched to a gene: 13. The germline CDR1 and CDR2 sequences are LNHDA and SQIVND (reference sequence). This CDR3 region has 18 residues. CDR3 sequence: CASSIGHRGPEANYGYTF. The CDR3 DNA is TGTGCCAGTAGTATCGGACACAGGGGTCCAGAAGCTAACTATGGCTACACCTTC.

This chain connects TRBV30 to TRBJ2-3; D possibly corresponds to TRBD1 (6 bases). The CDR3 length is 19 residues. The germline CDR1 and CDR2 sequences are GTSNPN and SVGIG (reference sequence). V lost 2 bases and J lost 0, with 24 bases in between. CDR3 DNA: TGTGCCTGGAGTCCGAAACCCCCGGGACACCTTTCTAGCACAGATACGCAGTATTTT. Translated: CAWSPKPPGHLSSTDTQYF.

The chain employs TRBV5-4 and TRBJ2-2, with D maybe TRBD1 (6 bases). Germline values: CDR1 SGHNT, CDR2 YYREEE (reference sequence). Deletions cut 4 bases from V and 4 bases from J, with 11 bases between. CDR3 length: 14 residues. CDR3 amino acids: CASSVQGITGELFF. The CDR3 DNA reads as TGTGCCAGCAGCGTGCAGGGGATCACCGGGGAGCTGTTTTTT.

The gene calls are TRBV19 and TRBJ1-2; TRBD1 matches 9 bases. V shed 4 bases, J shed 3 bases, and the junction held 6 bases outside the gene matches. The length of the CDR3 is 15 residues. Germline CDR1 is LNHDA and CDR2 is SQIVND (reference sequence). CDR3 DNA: TGTGCCAGTAGTACCTCGACAGGGGGAGACTATGGCTACACCTTC. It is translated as CASSTSTGGDYGYTF.

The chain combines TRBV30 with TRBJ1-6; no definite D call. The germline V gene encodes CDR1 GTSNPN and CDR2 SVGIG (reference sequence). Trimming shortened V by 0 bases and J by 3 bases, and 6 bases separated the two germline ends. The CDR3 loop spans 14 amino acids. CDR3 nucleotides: TGTGCCTGGAGTGTAGCCGTCTATAATTCACCCCTCCACTTT. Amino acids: CAWSVAVYNSPLHF.

CDR3 DNA: TGTGCCACCAGCAGTGATGCCCTGACAGGGGGCAATTCACCCCTCCACTTT. Translating it yields CATSSDALTGGNSPLHF. This chain connects TRBV15 to TRBJ1-6; the match to TRBD1 covers 10 bases. The germline V gene encodes CDR1 LNHNV and CDR2 YYDKDF (reference sequence). The CDR3 extends over 17 amino acids. Losses at the gene ends were 3 bases for V and 7 bases for J; bases not matched to a gene: 9.

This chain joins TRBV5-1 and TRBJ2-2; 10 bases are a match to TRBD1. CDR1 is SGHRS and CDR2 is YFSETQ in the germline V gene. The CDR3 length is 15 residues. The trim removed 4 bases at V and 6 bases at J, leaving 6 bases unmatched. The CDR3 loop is CASSPGTGVSGELFF. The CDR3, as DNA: TGCGCCAGCAGCCCCGGGACAGGGGTTTCCGGGGAGCTGTTTTTT.

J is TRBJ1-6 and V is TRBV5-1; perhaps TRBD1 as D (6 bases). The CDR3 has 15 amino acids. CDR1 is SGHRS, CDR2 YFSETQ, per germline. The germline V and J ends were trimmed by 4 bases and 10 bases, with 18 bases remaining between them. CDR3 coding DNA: TGCGCCAGCAGCCCCTCACAGGGTCGGGAATCACCCCTCCACTTT. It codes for CASSPSQGRESPLHF.

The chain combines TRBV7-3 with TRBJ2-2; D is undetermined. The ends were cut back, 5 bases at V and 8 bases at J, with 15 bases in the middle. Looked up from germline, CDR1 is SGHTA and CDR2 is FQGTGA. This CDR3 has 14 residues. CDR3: CASSLNPSQGELFF. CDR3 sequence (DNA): TGTGCCAGCAGCCTAAATCCATCCCAGGGGGAGCTGTTTTTT.

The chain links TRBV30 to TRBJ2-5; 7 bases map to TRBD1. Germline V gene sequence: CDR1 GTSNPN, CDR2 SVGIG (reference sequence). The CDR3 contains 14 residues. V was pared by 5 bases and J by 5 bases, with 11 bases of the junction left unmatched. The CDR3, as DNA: TGTGCCTGGGAGCCCGGACAGGTAGTGGAGACCCAGTACTTC. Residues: CAWEPGQVVETQYF.

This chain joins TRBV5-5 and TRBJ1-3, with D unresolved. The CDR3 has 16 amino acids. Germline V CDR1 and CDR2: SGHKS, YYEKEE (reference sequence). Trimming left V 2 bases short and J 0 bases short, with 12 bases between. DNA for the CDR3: TGTGCCAGCAGCTTTTTTCAGGCCAGCTCTGGAAACACCATATATTTT. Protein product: CASSFFQASSGNTIYF.